The 10 T cell receptor beta chains given below trace back to one sample, sequenced in a study of blood T cells in healthy people across ages. For the second PCR, which ran for roughly 7 to 11 cycles, a sample-barcoded 5' primer and a J-beta primer mix were used. TCRdb called the 5' RACE reads again in MiXCR, with one record for every CDR3 protein. The data contain about 640,000 distinct CDR3 sequences, roughly two fifths of them singletons. The sample taken for sequencing was blood. Source of these receptors: a man at least 80 years old in good health.

This clonotype was observed many times. The chain joins TRBV6-2 or TRBV6-3 to TRBJ2-7; possible D gene TRBD1, 6 bases. The V gene lost 5 bases and the J gene lost 0 bases, with 14 bases spanning the gap. Looked up from germline, CDR1 is MNHEY and CDR2 is SVGEGT. This CDR3 has 15 residues. This chain's CDR3 is CASSEIGRGSYEQYF. CDR3 sequence (DNA): TGTGCCAGCAGTGAGATTGGCAGGGGCTCCTACGAGCAGTACTTC.

The V and J genes are TRBV3-1 and TRBJ2-1; the D gene is possibly TRBD2 (5 bases). The length of the CDR3 is 14 residues. Germline values: CDR1 LGHDT, CDR2 YNNKEL (reference sequence). The V end was cut by 2 bases, the J end by 7 bases, with 12 bases between. The CDR3 spells CASSQRGSGNEQFF. In DNA, the CDR3 is TGTGCCAGCAGCCAAAGAGGATCGGGGAATGAGCAGTTCTTC.

This chain joins TRBV29-1 and TRBJ2-1; D ambiguous. The CDR3 length is 13 residues. Per germline, CDR1 SQVTM and CDR2 ANQGSEA. The V end was cut by 4 bases, the J end by 13 bases, with 20 bases between. The chain's CDR3 is CSVGRSTLETQFF. In DNA, the CDR3 is TGCAGCGTTGGTCGCAGCACTCTAGAGACCCAGTTCTTC.

The V and J genes are TRBV7-2 and TRBJ2-3; weak D call: TRBD1 (6 bases). The CDR3 extends over 15 amino acids. Germline-derived CDR1 and CDR2 are SGHTA and FQGNSA. Trimming stripped 7 bases from V and 0 bases from J, with 14 bases between. CDR3 loop: CASTQYRASTDTQYF. The CDR3 region has the DNA TGTGCCAGCACCCAGTACAGGGCTAGCACAGATACGCAGTATTTT.

V usage is TRBV2 and J usage is TRBJ1-4; D unresolved. V was trimmed by 6 bases and J by 0 bases, leaving 8 bases between them. CDR1 and CDR2 from the germline V gene are SNHLY and FYNNEI. The CDR3 has 14 amino acids. CDR3 sequence (DNA): TGTGCCAGCAGGAAGGTGGCAACTAATGAAAAACTGTTTTTT. Its protein product is CASRKVATNEKLFF. The whole variable domain, remainder taken from reference TRBV2 and TRBJ1-4, is EPEVTQTPSHQVTQMGQEVILRCVPISNHLYFYWYRQILGQKVEFLVSFYNNEISEKSEIFDDQFSVERPDGSNFTLKIRSTKLEDSAMYFCASRKVATNEKLFFGSGTQLSVL.

The CDR3 region has the DNA TGTGCCAGCAGCGGGGGACAGAACTACGAGCAGTACTTC. This sequence encodes CASSGGQNYEQYF. The V and J genes are TRBV27 and TRBJ2-7, with a possible D match to TRBD1 (7 bases). The germline gives CDR1 MNHEY, CDR2 SMNVEV (reference sequence). This CDR3 spans 13 amino acids. V dropped 6 bases and J dropped 3 bases, with 12 bases sitting between them.

This chain links TRBV5-1 with TRBJ1-5, with D unclear. V gave up 3 bases and J gave up 9 bases, with 16 bases separating them. This CDR3 has 14 amino acids. CDR1 is SGHRS and CDR2 is YFSETQ in the germline V gene. CDR3 sequence: CASSSDGSLAPQHF. Here the CDR3 DNA reads TGCGCCAGCAGCTCGGACGGTTCATTGGCGCCCCAGCATTTT.

The CDR3 sequence is CASSLDRGQPPYEQYF. CDR3 coding DNA: TGTGCCAGCAGCTTAGACAGGGGACAGCCTCCCTACGAGCAGTACTTC. V usage is TRBV7-8 and J usage is TRBJ2-7, with TRBD1 matching 7 bases. Germline V gene lookup returns CDR1 SGHVS and CDR2 FQNEAQ. V lost 1 base and J lost 2; bases outside the gene matches: 8. This CDR3 has 16 residues.

The gene calls are TRBV4-3 and TRBJ2-5; the D is unclear. The CDR3 loop spans 16 amino acids. Germline lookup yields CDR1 LGHNA and CDR2 YSLEER. The ends were cut back, 0 bases at V and 2 bases at J, with 13 bases in the middle. This CDR3 is CASSQDGKSPQETQYF. The CDR3 DNA reads as TGCGCCAGCAGCCAAGATGGTAAGTCCCCGCAAGAGACCCAGTACTTC.

In nucleotides, the CDR3 is TGTGCCAGCAGCGTAGGTAGCGGGGACCACACAGATACGCAGTATTTT. This translates into CASSVGSGDHTDTQYF. V is TRBV9 and J is TRBJ2-3; 8 nucleotides line up with TRBD2. Germline loops: CDR1 SGDLS, CDR2 YYNGEE. V shed 0 bases and J 2 bases; nucleotides not matched to a gene: 5. CDR3 length: 16 residues.